A single sample gave rise to the 18 T cell receptor beta chains below, sequenced in a study of cytomegalovirus exposure and HLA in healthy donors (dated by TCRdb to 2016 to 2017). The library came from the immunoSEQ multiplex PCR assay. A mixture of 60 forward primers for TCR Vbeta segments and 13 reverse primers for TCR Jbeta segments was used in the multiplex PCR. Held by TCRdb, this immuneACCESS table contains in-frame sequences only and omits some clones. Under half of the omission traces to an unresolved V gene where checked; the cause of the rest is unknown. The sample profile shows fewer than 150,000 clones; more than 80% of them were found once. Clones ranked in the top ten supply about 6.7% of the sample. The sequenced sample was PBMCs. The receptor set was obtained from a woman in her thirties in good health and CMV-seropositive.

The rearrangement joins TRBV7-8 to TRBJ2-1; a possible D gene is TRBD1 (6 bases). CDR3 length equals 15 residues. Trimming took off 3 bases at V and 9 bases at J, with 18 bases between the two ends. The germline gives CDR1 SGHVS, CDR2 FQNEAQ. The CDR3 DNA reads TGTGCCAGCAGCTTGACAGGTTCGGCCCGGGGTGAGCAGTTCTTC. It yields the protein CASSLTGSARGEQFF.

The chain links TRBV10-3 to TRBJ2-2; unclear D gene. Trimming stripped 5 bases from V and 2 bases from J, with 9 bases between. Germline CDR1 and CDR2: ENHRY and SYGVKD. This CDR3 has 14 residues. The CDR3 sequence: CAISWALNTGELFF. DNA of the CDR3: TGTGCCATCAGTTGGGCCTTAAACACCGGGGAGCTGTTTTTT.

V gene TRBV18 combines with J gene TRBJ1-3; 8 bases are a match to TRBD1. In germline, CDR1 is KGHSH, CDR2 LQKENI. The CDR3 loop spans 15 amino acids. The V segment lost 5 bases and the J segment 0 bases; nucleotides outside the gene matches: 3. CDR3 nucleotide sequence: TGTGCCAGCTCATCCACAGGGGGCTCTGGAAACACCATATATTTT. Amino acids: CASSSTGGSGNTIYF. Supplemented by reference TRBV18 and TRBJ1-3, the full variable domain reads NAGVMQNPRHLVRRRGQEARLRCSPMKGHSHVYWYRQLPEEGLKFMVYLQKENIIDESGMPKERFSAEFPKEGPSILRIQQVVRGDSAAYFCASSSTGGSGNTIYFGEGSWLTVV.

This chain links TRBV19 with TRBJ1-2; the match to TRBD1 covers 8 bases. The germline V gene encodes CDR1 LNHDA and CDR2 SQIVND (reference sequence). The CDR3 is 15 residues long. V lost 5 bases, J lost 3 bases, and 8 bases stayed unmatched. The CDR3 reads CASSVTGANDYGYTF. The CDR3 DNA reads as TGTGCCAGTAGTGTGACAGGGGCCAACGACTATGGCTACACCTTC.

As concerns this clone: At one end, the junction sequence differs from germline, possibly due to a read error. V usage is TRBV7-9 and J usage is TRBJ1-2; maybe TRBD1 (6 bases). CDR3 length: 13 residues. From germline, CDR1 is SEHNR and CDR2 FQNEAQ (reference sequence). The DNA for the CDR3 is TGTTCCAGCAGCACCGGACAGAACTATGGCTACACCTTC. Translated: CSSSTGQNYGYTF.

J is TRBJ1-4 and V is TRBV19, with a possible D match to TRBD1 (5 bases). This CDR3 is 13 amino acids long. V lost 7 bases to trimming and J lost 4 bases, with 10 bases between them. The germline V gene encodes CDR1 LNHDA and CDR2 SQIVND (reference sequence). The CDR3 spells CASKGVLNEKLFF. The CDR3 DNA reads as TGTGCCAGTAAAGGGGTCCTTAATGAAAAACTGTTTTTT.

The rearrangement links TRBV6-1 to TRBJ1-5, with TRBD1 matching 11 bases. This CDR3 region has 18 residues. Germline V gene lookup returns CDR1 MNHNS and CDR2 SASEGT. Trimming at V came to 4 bases and at J to 10 bases, leaving 18 bases not matched to a gene. The CDR3 spells CASSGDRGASPPISPQHF. In nucleotides, the CDR3 is TGTGCCAGCAGTGGGGACAGGGGGGCTTCCCCGCCGATCAGCCCCCAGCATTTT.

The V and J genes are TRBV6-1 and TRBJ2-7; D perhaps matches TRBD1 (5 bases). CDR1 is MNHNS, CDR2 SASEGT, per germline. V lost 3 bases to trimming and J lost 0 bases, with 15 bases between them. CDR3 length equals 16 residues. The CDR3 nucleotides read TGTGCCAGCAGTGACTACTGGACAACTTCCTCCTACGAGCAGTACTTC. Protein: CASSDYWTTSSYEQYF.

This rearrangement joins TRBV5-1 to TRBJ2-1; D is uncertain. Trimming stripped 0 bases from V and 3 bases from J, with 13 bases between. The CDR3 consists of 16 residues. Germline-derived CDR1 and CDR2 are SGHRS and YFSETQ. The CDR3 loop reads CASSLAGTSLYNEQFF. The CDR3 region has the DNA TGCGCCAGCAGCTTGGCAGGAACCAGTCTCTACAATGAGCAGTTCTTC.

V usage is TRBV4-2 and J usage is TRBJ2-7; 11 bases agree with TRBD2. From germline, CDR1 is LGHNA and CDR2 YNFKEQ. V trimming: 4 bases; J trimming: 3 bases; junction bases outside the gene matches: 2. This CDR3 has 14 residues. CDR3 bases: TGTGCCAGCAGCCTTAGCGGGGGGGTCTACGAGCAGTACTTC. Its translation: CASSLSGGVYEQYF.

The chain links TRBV5-1 to TRBJ1-3; D is perhaps TRBD1 (5 bases). Germline assignment: CDR1 SGHRS and CDR2 YFSETQ. The CDR3 is 15 residues long. V shed 5 bases and J shed 0 bases, with 12 bases lying between them. The CDR3 reads CASSPVQASGNTIYF. The CDR3 DNA follows: TGCGCCAGCAGTCCCGTACAGGCCTCTGGAAACACCATATATTTT.

The chain uses TRBV5-1 and TRBJ1-4; 9 bases are a match to TRBD1. Germline loops: CDR1 SGHRS, CDR2 YFSETQ. Unmatched junction bases numbered 1, after V lost 2 bases and J lost 5 bases. The CDR3 consists of 14 residues. CDR3: CASSFTGGNEKLFF. CDR3 DNA: TGCGCCAGCAGCTTTACAGGGGGCAATGAAAAACTGTTTTTT.

The CDR3 loop reads CASSLRGTEAFF. The CDR3 bases are TGTGCCAGCAGCTTACGCGGCACTGAAGCTTTCTTT. The chain has TRBV7-2 and TRBJ1-1; D uncertain. This CDR3 is built from 12 residues. V lost 2 bases and J lost 4, with 5 bases in between. CDR1 and CDR2 (germline): SGHTA, FQGNSA. The full variable domain, rest sourced from reference TRBV7-2 and TRBJ1-1, is GAGVSQSPSNKVTEKGKDVELRCDPISGHTALYWYRQSLGQGLEFLIYFQGNSAPDKSGLPSDRFSAERTGGSVSTLTIQRTQQEDSAVYLCASSLRGTEAFFGQGTRLTVV.

The chain has TRBV28 and TRBJ2-2; no clear D. V was cut by 11 bases and J by 4 bases, with 17 bases left in between. Germline loops: CDR1 MDHEN, CDR2 SYDVKM. The CDR3 is made up of 14 amino acids. DNA for the CDR3: TGTGCCGCCACCCCCAGGCACCTCACCGGGGAGCTGTTTTTT. Translation: CAATPRHLTGELFF. Full variable domain (remainder filled in from reference TRBV28 and TRBJ2-2): DVKVTQSSRYLVKRTGEKVFLECVQDMDHENMFWYRQDPGLGLRLIYFSYDVKMKEKGDIPEGYSVSREKKERFSLILESASTNQTSMYLCAATPRHLTGELFFGEGSRLTVL.

The chain recombines TRBV5-1 with TRBJ2-5, with TRBD2 matching 9 bases. Germline CDR1 is SGHRS and CDR2 is YFSETQ. With 2 bases clipped from V and 3 bases from J, the junction kept 5 bases outside the gene matches. CDR3 length: 15 amino acids. The CDR3 region is CASSFVAGVKETQYF. CDR3 in DNA: TGCGCCAGCAGCTTCGTAGCGGGAGTGAAAGAGACCCAGTACTTC.

The CDR3 bases are TGTGCCAGCAGTTCCCCTATTGAGCAGTTCTTC. Amino acid sequence: CASSSPIEQFF. The chain couples TRBV28 to TRBJ2-1, with D uncertain. CDR1 and CDR2 (germline): MDHEN, SYDVKM. This CDR3 comprises 11 residues. V shed 4 bases and J shed 9 bases, with 7 bases lying between them.

Ten or more counts support this clone. This rearrangement joins TRBV7-9 to TRBJ2-7, with D perhaps TRBD2 (5 bases). Deletions cut 5 bases from V and 3 bases from J, with 20 bases between. This CDR3 comprises 16 residues. The germline V gene has CDR1 SEHNR and CDR2 FQNEAQ (reference sequence). This chain's CDR3 is CASSDPDLPGDYEQYF. The CDR3 DNA reads as TGTGCCAGCAGCGATCCGGACTTGCCTGGGGACTACGAGCAGTACTTC.

This rearrangement joins TRBV13 to TRBJ2-7; 8 bases align to TRBD2. The germline gives CDR1 PRHDT, CDR2 FYEKMQ (reference sequence). The CDR3 sequence is 16 residues long. V was clipped by 5 bases and J by 2 bases; unmatched bases: 11. The CDR3 loop reads CASSPGGTLYPYEQYF. The CDR3 DNA sequence: TGTGCCAGCAGCCCGGGAGGGACCCTTTATCCCTACGAGCAGTACTTC.